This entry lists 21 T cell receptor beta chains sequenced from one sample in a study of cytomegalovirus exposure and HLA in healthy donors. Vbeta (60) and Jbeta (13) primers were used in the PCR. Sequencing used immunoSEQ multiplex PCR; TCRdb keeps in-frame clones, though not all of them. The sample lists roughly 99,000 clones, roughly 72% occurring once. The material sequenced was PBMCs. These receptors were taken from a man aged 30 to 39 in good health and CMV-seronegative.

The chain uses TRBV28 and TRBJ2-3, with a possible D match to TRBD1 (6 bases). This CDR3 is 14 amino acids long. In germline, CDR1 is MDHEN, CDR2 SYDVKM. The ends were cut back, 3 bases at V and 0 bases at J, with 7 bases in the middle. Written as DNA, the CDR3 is TGTGCCAGCAGTTTGCAGGGGAGCACAGATACGCAGTATTTT. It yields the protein CASSLQGSTDTQYF.

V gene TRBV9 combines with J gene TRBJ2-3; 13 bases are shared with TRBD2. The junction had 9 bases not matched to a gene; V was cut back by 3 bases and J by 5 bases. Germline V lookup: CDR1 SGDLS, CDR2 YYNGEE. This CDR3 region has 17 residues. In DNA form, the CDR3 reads TGTGCCAGCAGCGGAACTAGCGGGAGGGCCGTGATAGATACGCAGTATTTT. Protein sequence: CASSGTSGRAVIDTQYF.

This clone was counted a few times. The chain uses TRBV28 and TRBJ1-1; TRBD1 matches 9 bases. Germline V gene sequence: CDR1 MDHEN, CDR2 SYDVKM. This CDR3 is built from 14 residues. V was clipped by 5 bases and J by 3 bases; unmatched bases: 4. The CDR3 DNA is TGTGCCAGCAGTACAGGGGGCGCGGACACTGAAGCTTTCTTT. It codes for CASSTGGADTEAFF.

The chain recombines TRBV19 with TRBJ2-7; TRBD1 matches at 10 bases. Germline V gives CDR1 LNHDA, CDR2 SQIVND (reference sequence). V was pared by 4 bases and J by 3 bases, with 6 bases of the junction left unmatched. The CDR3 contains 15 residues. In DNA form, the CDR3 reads TGTGCCAGTAGTAGAGGGACAGGGGATGTCTACGAGCAGTACTTC. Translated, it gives CASSRGTGDVYEQYF.

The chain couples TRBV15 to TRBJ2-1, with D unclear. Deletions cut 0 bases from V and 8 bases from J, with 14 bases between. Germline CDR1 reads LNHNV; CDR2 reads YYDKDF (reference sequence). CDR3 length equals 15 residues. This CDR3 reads CATSRDQVRDHEQFF. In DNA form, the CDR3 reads TGTGCCACCAGCAGAGATCAGGTGCGAGACCATGAGCAGTTCTTC.

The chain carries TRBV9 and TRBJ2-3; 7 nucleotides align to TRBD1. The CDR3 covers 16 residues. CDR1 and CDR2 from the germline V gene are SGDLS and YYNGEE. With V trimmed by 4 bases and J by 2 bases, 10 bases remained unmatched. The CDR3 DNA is TGTGCCAGCAGCCCAGAGGGGGCCCCCCACACAGATACGCAGTATTTT. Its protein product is CASSPEGAPHTDTQYF.

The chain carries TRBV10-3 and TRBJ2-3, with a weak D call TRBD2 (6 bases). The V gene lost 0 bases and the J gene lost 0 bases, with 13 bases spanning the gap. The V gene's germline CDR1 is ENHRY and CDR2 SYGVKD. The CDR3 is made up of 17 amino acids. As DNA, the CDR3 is TGTGCCATCAGTGAGTCTAGCCGCCGGGGGAGCACAGATACGCAGTATTTT. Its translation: CAISESSRRGSTDTQYF.

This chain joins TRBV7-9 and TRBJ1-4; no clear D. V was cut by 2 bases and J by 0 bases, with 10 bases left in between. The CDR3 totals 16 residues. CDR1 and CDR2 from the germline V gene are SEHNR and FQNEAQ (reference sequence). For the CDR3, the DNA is TGTGCCAGCAGCTTATCGGGAAGAGCAACTAATGAAAAACTGTTTTTT. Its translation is CASSLSGRATNEKLFF.

This CDR3 reads CASSLGDSPETQYF. Written as DNA, the CDR3 is TGTGCCAGCAGCTTGGGGGACAGCCCAGAGACCCAGTACTTC. This rearrangement joins TRBV5-6 to TRBJ2-5, with 7 bases aligning to TRBD1. This CDR3 comprises 14 residues. V shed 0 bases, J shed 4 bases, and the junction held 3 bases outside the gene matches. Germline assignment: CDR1 SGHDT and CDR2 YYEEEE.

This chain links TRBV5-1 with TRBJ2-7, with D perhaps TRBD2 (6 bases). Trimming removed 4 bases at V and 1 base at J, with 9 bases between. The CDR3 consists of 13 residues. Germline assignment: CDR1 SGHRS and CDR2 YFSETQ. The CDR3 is CASSPGVSYEQYF. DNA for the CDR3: TGCGCCAGCAGCCCGGGAGTTTCCTACGAGCAGTACTTC.

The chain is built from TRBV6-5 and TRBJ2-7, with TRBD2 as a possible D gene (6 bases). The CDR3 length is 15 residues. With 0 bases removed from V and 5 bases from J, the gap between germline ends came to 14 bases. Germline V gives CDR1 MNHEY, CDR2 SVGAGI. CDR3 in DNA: TGTGCCAGCAGTTACTCGAGGGTGGGAGGCCACGAGCAGTACTTC. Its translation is CASSYSRVGGHEQYF.

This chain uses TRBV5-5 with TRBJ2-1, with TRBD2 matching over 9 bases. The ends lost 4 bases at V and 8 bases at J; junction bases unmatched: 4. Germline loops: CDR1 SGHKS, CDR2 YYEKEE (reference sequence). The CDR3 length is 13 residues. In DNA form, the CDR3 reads TGTGCCAGCAGCCCGCGGACTAGCGATGAGCAGTTCTTC. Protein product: CASSPRTSDEQFF.

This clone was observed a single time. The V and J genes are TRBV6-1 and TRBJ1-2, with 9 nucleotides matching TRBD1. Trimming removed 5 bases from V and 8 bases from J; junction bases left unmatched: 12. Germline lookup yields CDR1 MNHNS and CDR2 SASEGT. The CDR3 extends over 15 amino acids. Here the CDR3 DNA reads TGTGCCAGCAGTTCTTATCGGGGACAGGGAGACGGCTACACCTTC. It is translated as CASSSYRGQGDGYTF.

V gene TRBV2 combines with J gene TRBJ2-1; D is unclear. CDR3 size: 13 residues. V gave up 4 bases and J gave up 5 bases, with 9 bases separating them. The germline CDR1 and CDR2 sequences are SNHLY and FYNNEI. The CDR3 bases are TGTGCCAGCAGTGTGACATCCAACAATGAGCAGTTCTTC. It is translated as CASSVTSNNEQFF.

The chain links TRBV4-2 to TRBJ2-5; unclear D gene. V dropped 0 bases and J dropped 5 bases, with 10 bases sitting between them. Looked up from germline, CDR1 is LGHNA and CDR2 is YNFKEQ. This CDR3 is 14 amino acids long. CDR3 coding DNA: TGTGCCAGCAGCCAAGATTTGGCACAGGAGACCCAGTACTTC. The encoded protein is CASSQDLAQETQYF.

In DNA form, the CDR3 reads TGTGCCAGCAGCTTCGGACAAGGTGATTCACCCCTCCACTTT. Translated: CASSFGQGDSPLHF. The chain joins TRBV13 to TRBJ1-6, with a weak D call TRBD1 (5 bases). The CDR3 is 14 amino acids. Trimming removed 3 bases from V and 8 bases from J, with 11 bases in between. CDR1 and CDR2 from the germline V gene are PRHDT and FYEKMQ (reference sequence).

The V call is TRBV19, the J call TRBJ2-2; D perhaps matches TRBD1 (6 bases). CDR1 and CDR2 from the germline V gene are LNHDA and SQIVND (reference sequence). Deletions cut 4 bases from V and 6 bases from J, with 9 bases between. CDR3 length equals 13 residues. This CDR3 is CASSRDRSGELFF. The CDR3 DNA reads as TGTGCCAGTAGTAGAGACAGGTCCGGGGAGCTGTTTTTT.

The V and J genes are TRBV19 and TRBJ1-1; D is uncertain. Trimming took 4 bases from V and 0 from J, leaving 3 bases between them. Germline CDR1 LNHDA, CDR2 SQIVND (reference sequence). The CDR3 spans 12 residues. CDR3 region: CASSTVNTEAFF. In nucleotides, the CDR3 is TGTGCCAGTAGTACGGTGAACACTGAAGCTTTCTTT. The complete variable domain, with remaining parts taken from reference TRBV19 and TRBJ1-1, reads DGGITQSPKYLFRKEGQNVTLSCEQNLNHDAMYWYRQDPGQGLRLIYYSQIVNDFQKGDIAEGYSVSREKKESFPLTVTSAQKNPTAFYLCASSTVNTEAFFGQGTRLTVV.

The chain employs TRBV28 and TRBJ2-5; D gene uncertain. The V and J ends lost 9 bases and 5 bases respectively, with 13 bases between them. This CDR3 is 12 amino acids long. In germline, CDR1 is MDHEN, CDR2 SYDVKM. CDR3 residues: CASGWRGETQYF. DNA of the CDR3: TGTGCCAGTGGGTGGCGAGGCGAGACCCAGTACTTC.

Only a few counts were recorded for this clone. For the CDR3, the DNA is TGTGCCAGCAGTTACGTTACAGGGGCTACTGAAGCTTTCTTT. This encodes CASSYVTGATEAFF. This chain links TRBV6-6 with TRBJ1-1, with TRBD1 identical over 7 bases. Germline CDR1 is MNHNY and CDR2 is SVGAGI (reference sequence). J lost 5 bases, V lost 2 bases, and 5 bases had no gene match. The CDR3 covers 14 residues.

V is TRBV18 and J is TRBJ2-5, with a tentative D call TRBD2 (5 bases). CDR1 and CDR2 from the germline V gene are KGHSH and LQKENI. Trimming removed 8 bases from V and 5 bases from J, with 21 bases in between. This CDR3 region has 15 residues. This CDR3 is CASLKDSRDGETQYF. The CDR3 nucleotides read TGTGCCAGCCTGAAGGACTCGAGGGATGGGGAGACCCAGTACTTC.